One and the same sample provided the 14 T cell receptor beta chains below, sequenced in a study of shared clonotypes between healthy human individuals. The protocol was immunoSEQ multiplex PCR, while the TCRdb copy is restricted to in-frame clones and leaves out a portion. The data contain about 2.4 million clones, more than 90% of them singletons. Material: naive CD4+ T cells sorted from blood. The sample's subset: CD45RA+ positively selected. These receptors were obtained from a man aged 18 to 30 in good health.

V usage is TRBV10-3 and J usage is TRBJ1-2, with 7 bases aligning to TRBD1. The ends lost 2 bases at V and 6 bases at J; junction bases unmatched: 9. This CDR3 is 15 amino acids long. CDR1 and CDR2 from the germline V gene are ENHRY and SYGVKD. The CDR3 protein is CAISEAVAGGDGYTF. The CDR3 DNA sequence: TGTGCCATCAGTGAGGCCGTGGCAGGGGGGGATGGCTACACCTTC.

The V gene is TRBV11-2, the J gene TRBJ2-3; 7 nucleotides agree with TRBD2. The CDR3 totals 12 residues. Germline CDR1 and CDR2: SGHAT and FQNNGV. V gave up 7 bases and J gave up 10 bases; unmatched junction bases: 8. The CDR3 protein is CASTPGGGAQYF. As DNA, the CDR3 is TGTGCCAGCACCCCGGGCGGGGGTGCGCAGTATTTT.

CDR3 DNA sequence: TGTGCCACCAGCAGGCCCGGACAGGGGGCGTATGGGGCCAACGTCCTGACTTTC. This encodes CATSRPGQGAYGANVLTF. The gene calls are TRBV15 and TRBJ2-6; 11 positions match TRBD1. Germline V gene lookup returns CDR1 LNHNV and CDR2 YYDKDF (reference sequence). The CDR3 length is 18 residues. V shed 3 bases and J 3 bases; nucleotides not matched to a gene: 7. Full variable domain (rest looked up from reference TRBV15 and TRBJ2-6): DAMVIQNPRYQVTQFGKPVTLSCSQTLNHNVMYWYQQKSSQAPKLLFHYYDKDFNNEADTPDNFQSRRPNTSFCFLDIRSPGLGDTAMYLCATSRPGQGAYGANVLTFGAGSRLTVL.

Only a few counts were recorded for this clone. This rearrangement joins TRBV4-1 to TRBJ1-5, with a possible D match to TRBD1 (6 bases). The CDR3 is 16 residues long. Looked up from germline, CDR1 is MGHRA and CDR2 is YSYEKL. V was cut by 7 bases and J by 5 bases, with 21 bases left in between. The CDR3 reads CASNRTARWDDQPQHF. For the CDR3, the DNA is TGCGCCAGCAACCGGACAGCTCGTTGGGACGATCAGCCCCAGCATTTT.

The genes are TRBV5-4 and TRBJ2-3; TRBD1 matches at 7 bases. This CDR3 region has 14 residues. After removal of 4 bases from V and 6 bases from J, the junction contained 8 bases not matched to a gene. The germline V gene encodes CDR1 SGHNT and CDR2 YYREEE (reference sequence). CDR3 nucleotides: TGTGCCAGCAGCCCGAGACAGGGAACGGATACGCAGTATTTT. It is translated as CASSPRQGTDTQYF.

The chain links TRBV29-1 to TRBJ2-7, with D perhaps TRBD2 (6 bases). This CDR3 region has 13 residues. The germline V gene encodes CDR1 SQVTM and CDR2 ANQGSEA. V was pared by 6 bases and J by 1 base, with 13 bases between. This chain's CDR3 is CSVRGGGSYEQYF. In nucleotides, the CDR3 is TGCAGCGTCCGGGGAGGCGGATCCTACGAGCAGTACTTC.

The V gene is TRBV4-1, the J gene TRBJ1-1; TRBD1 is a possible D gene (5 bases). The CDR3 runs to 14 residues. V was shortened by 4 bases and J by 4 bases, with 13 bases between the two germline ends. Germline V gives CDR1 MGHRA, CDR2 YSYEKL. The CDR3 DNA reads as TGCGCCAGCAGCCCTCAGGGTTTTAGCACTGAAGCTTTCTTT. Translated, it gives CASSPQGFSTEAFF.

The gene calls are TRBV7-9 and TRBJ2-7; D is undetermined. This CDR3 has 14 residues. Germline values: CDR1 SEHNR, CDR2 FQNEAQ (reference sequence). V was shortened by 2 bases and J by 0 bases, with 8 bases between the two germline ends. The CDR3 nucleotides read TGTGCCAGCAGCTTAACCTCAGCCTCCTACGAGCAGTACTTC. Its translation is CASSLTSASYEQYF.

The rearrangement uses TRBV5-1 and TRBJ2-7, with 12 bases matching TRBD2. Germline CDR1 reads SGHRS; CDR2 reads YFSETQ. V lost 0 bases and J lost 6; bases outside the gene matches: 4. CDR3 length: 15 amino acids. CDR3 region: CASSLETSGSGEQYF. CDR3 DNA: TGCGCCAGCAGCTTGGAGACTAGCGGGAGTGGCGAGCAGTACTTC.

The chain uses TRBV27 and TRBJ2-7, with D possibly being TRBD1 (7 bases). Deletions cut 5 bases from V and 7 bases from J, with 21 bases between. Looked up from germline, CDR1 is MNHEY and CDR2 is SMNVEV (reference sequence). The CDR3 consists of 15 residues. CDR3 nucleotides: TGTGCCAGCAGTCCCCGCGGAACAGGGGCGGGGGAGCAGTACTTC. It encodes CASSPRGTGAGEQYF.

The rearrangement links TRBV2 to TRBJ2-7; D is perhaps TRBD2 (6 bases). V lost 1 base, J lost 2 bases, and 12 bases lay in between. Germline V lookup: CDR1 SNHLY, CDR2 FYNNEI. The CDR3 consists of 15 residues. CDR3 nucleotides: TGTGCCAGCAGTGAAGGATCGGTAGCGGCCTACGAGCAGTACTTC. This sequence encodes CASSEGSVAAYEQYF.

The chain carries TRBV7-2 and TRBJ2-7; TRBD2 is a possible D gene (6 bases). This CDR3 has 13 amino acids. V lost 4 bases and J lost 5, with 12 bases in between. In germline, CDR1 is SGHTA, CDR2 FQGNSA. The CDR3, as DNA: TGTGCCAGCAGCTCAGTCGGAGGGAACGAGCAGTACTTC. This codes for CASSSVGGNEQYF.

The genes are TRBV5-4 and TRBJ2-4; 8 nucleotides line up with TRBD1. The CDR3 spans 16 residues. CDR1 SGHNT and CDR2 YYREEE come from the germline V gene (reference sequence). Losses at the gene ends were 0 bases for V and 7 bases for J; bases not matched to a gene: 9. The CDR3: CASSLVGQGARNIQYF. CDR3 nucleotide sequence: TGTGCCAGCAGCTTGGTTGGGCAGGGGGCACGGAACATTCAGTACTTC. Using reference TRBV5-4 and TRBJ2-4 for the parts outside the CDR3, the full variable domain is ETGVTQSPTHLIKTRGQQVTLRCSSQSGHNTVSWYQQALGQGPQFIFQYYREEENGRGNFPPRFSGLQFPNYSSELNVNALELDDSALYLCASSLVGQGARNIQYFGAGTRLSVL.

J is TRBJ1-2 and V is TRBV6-5; 9 bases map to TRBD1. Trimming cost V 5 bases and J 6 bases; bases outside gene matches: 7. This CDR3 has 14 residues. From germline, CDR1 is MNHEY and CDR2 SVGAGI. The CDR3 region is CASSRVQGAHGYTF. CDR3 in DNA: TGTGCCAGCAGTCGCGTACAGGGGGCCCATGGCTACACCTTC.